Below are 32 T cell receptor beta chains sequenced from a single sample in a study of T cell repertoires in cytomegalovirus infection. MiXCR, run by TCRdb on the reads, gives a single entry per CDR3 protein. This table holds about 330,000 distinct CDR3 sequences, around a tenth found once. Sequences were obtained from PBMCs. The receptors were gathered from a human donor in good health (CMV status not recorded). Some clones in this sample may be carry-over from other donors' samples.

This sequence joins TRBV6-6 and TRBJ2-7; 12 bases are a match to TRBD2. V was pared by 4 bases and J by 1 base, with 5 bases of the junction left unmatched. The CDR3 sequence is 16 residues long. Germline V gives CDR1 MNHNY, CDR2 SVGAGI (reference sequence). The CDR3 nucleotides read TGTGCCAGCAGTTGGACTAGCGGGAAGGTGTCCTACGAGCAGTACTTC. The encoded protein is CASSWTSGKVSYEQYF.

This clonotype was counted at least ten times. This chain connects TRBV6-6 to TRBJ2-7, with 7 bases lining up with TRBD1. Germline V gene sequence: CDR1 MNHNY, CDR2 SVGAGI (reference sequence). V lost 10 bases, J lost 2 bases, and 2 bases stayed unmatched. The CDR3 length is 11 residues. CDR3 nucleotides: TGTGCCATCGGACAGGCCTACGAGCAGTACTTC. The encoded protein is CAIGQAYEQYF.

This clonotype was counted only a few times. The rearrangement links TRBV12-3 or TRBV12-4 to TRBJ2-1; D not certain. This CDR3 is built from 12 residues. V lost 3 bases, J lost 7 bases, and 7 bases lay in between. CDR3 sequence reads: CASSFRVNEQFF. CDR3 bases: TGTGCCAGCAGTTTTAGGGTAAATGAGCAGTTCTTC.

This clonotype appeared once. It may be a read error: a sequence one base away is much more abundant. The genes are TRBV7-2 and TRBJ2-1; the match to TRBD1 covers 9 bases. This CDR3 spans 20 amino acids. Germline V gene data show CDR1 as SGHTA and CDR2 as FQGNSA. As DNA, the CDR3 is TGTGCCAGCAGCTTGGCTGGACAGGGGTTTGTCTCGACTCCGGTGTATGAGCTGTTCTTC. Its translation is CASSLAGQGFVSTPVYELFF.

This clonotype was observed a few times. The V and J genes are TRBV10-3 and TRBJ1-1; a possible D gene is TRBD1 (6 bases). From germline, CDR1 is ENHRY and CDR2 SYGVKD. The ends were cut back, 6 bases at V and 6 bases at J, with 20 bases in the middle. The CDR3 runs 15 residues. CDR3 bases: TGTGCCATCAGGGCCCCCGGGGGGCCAAACTCTGAAGCTTTCTTT. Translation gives CAIRAPGGPNSEAFF.

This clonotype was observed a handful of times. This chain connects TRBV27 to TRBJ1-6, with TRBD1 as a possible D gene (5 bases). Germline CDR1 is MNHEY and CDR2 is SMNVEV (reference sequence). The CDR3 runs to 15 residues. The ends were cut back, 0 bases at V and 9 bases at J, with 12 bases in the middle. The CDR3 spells CASSLSRAGPSPLHF. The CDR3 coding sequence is TGTGCCAGCAGTTTATCGCGGGCAGGGCCTTCACCCCTCCACTTT.

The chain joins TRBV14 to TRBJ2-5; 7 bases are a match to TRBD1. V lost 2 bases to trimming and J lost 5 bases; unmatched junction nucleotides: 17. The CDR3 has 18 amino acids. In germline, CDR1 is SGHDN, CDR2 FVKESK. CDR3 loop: CASSQWVVGTDPMETQYF. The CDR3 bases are TGTGCCAGCAGCCAATGGGTTGTGGGGACAGACCCGATGGAGACCCAGTACTTC.

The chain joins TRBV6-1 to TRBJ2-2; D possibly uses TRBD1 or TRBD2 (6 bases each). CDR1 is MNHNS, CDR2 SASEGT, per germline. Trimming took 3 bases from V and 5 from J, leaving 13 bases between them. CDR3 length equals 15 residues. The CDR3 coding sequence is TGTGCCAGCAGTGAGATGGGGGCGGGGACCGGGGAGCTGTTTTTT. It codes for CASSEMGAGTGELFF.

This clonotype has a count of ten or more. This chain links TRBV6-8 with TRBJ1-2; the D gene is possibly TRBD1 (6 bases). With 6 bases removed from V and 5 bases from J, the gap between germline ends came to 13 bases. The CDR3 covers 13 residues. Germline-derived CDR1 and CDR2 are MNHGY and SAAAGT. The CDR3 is CASRPDSTYGYTF. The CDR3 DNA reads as TGTGCCAGCAGACCGGACAGTACGTATGGCTACACCTTC.

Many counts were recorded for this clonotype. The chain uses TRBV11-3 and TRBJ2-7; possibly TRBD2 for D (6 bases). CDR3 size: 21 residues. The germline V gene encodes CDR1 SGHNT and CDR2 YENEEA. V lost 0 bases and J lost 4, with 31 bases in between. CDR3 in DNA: TGTGCCAGCAGCTTAGATCTAATGGGGGGAGGACCTCCTTCTGGGGTTTACGAGCAGTACTTC. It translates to CASSLDLMGGGPPSGVYEQYF.

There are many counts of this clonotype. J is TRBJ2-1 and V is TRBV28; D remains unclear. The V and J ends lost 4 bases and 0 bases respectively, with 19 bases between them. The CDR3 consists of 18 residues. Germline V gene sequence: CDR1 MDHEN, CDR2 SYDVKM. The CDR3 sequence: CASSYYPEASRSYNEQFF. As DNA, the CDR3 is TGTGCCAGCAGTTACTACCCAGAGGCCTCCCGCTCCTACAATGAGCAGTTCTTC.

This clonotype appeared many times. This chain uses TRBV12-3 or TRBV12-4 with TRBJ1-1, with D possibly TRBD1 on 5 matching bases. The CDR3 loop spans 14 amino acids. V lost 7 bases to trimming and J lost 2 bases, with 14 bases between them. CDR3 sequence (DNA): TGTGCCAGCAAGAGACAGTCATCCAACACTGAAGCTTTCTTT. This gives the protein CASKRQSSNTEAFF.

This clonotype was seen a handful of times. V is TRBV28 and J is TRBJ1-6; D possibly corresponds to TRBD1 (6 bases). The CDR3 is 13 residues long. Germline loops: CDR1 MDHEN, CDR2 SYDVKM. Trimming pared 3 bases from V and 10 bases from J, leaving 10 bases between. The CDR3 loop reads CASSLTGESPLHF. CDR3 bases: TGTGCCAGCAGTTTGACAGGAGAATCACCCCTCCACTTT. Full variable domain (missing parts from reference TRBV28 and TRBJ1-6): DVKVTQSSRYLVKRTGEKVFLECVQDMDHENMFWYRQDPGLGLRLIYFSYDVKMKEKGDIPEGYSVSREKKERFSLILESASTNQTSMYLCASSLTGESPLHFGNGTRLTVT.

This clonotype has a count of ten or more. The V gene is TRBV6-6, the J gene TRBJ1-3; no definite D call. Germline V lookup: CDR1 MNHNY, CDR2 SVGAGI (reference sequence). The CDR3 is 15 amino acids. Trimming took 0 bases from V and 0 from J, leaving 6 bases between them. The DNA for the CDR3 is TGTGCCAGCAGTTACTCGGGCAGCTCTGGAAACACCATATATTTT. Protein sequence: CASSYSGSSGNTIYF.

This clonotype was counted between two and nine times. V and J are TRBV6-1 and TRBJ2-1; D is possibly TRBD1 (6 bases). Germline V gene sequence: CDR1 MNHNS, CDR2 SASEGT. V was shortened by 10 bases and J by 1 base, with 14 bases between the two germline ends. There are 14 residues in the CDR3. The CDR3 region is CATIRGPSYNEQFF. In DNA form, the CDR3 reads TGTGCCACCATCAGGGGTCCTTCCTACAATGAGCAGTTCTTC.

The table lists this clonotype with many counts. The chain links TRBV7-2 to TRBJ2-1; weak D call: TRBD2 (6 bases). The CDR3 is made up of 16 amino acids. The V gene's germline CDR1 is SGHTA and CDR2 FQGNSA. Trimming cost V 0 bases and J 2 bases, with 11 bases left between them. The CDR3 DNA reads TGTGCCAGCAGCTTAGCCGAGCGGGTGGCCTACAATGAGCAGTTCTTC. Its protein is CASSLAERVAYNEQFF.

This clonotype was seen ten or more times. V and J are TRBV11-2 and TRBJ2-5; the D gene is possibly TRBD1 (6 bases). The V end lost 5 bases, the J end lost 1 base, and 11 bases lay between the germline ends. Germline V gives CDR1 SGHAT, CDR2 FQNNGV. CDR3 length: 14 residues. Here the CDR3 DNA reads TGTGCCAGCAGCCGCGGACAGCTCCAAGAGACCCAGTACTTC. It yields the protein CASSRGQLQETQYF. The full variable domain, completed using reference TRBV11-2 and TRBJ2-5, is EAGVAQSPRYKIIEKRQSVAFWCNPISGHATLYWYQQILGQGPKLLIQFQNNGVVDDSQLPKDRFSAERLKGVDSTLKIQPAKLEDSAVYLCASSRGQLQETQYFGPGTRLLVL.

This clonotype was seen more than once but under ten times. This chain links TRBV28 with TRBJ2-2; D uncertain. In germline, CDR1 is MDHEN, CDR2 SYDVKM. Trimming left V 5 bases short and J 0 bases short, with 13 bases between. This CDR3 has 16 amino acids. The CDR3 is CASSHTYITNTGELFF. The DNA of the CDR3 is TGTGCCAGCAGTCATACCTATATTACGAACACCGGGGAGCTGTTTTTT. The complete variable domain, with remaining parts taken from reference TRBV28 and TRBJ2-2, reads DVKVTQSSRYLVKRTGEKVFLECVQDMDHENMFWYRQDPGLGLRLIYFSYDVKMKEKGDIPEGYSVSREKKERFSLILESASTNQTSMYLCASSHTYITNTGELFFGEGSRLTVL.

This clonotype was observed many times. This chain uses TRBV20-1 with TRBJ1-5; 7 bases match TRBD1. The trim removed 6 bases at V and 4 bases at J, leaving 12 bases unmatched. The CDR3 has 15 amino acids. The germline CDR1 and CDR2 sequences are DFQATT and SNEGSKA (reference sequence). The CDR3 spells CSAERDSGSNQPQHF. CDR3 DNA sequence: TGCAGTGCCGAAAGGGACAGCGGCTCGAATCAGCCCCAGCATTTT.

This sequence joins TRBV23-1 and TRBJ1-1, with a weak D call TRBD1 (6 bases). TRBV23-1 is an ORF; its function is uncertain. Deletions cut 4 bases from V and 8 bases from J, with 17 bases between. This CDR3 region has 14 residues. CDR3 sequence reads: CASSRRGWGQEAFF. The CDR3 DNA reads TGCGCCAGCAGTCGGCGGGGATGGGGGCAGGAAGCTTTCTTT.

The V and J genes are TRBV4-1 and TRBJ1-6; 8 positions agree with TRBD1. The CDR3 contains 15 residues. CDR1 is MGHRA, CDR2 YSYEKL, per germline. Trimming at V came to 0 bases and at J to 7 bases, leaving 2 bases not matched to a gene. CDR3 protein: CASSQDWDRNSPLHF. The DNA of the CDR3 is TGCGCCAGCAGCCAAGATTGGGACAGGAATTCACCCCTCCACTTT.

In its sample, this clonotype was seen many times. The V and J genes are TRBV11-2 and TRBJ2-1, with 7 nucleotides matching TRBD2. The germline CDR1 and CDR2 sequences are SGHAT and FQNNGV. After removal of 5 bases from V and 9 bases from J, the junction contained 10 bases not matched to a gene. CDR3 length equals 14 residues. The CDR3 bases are TGTGCCAGCAGCCTCGGAAGCGGGAAGGCTGAGCAGTTCTTC. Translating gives CASSLGSGKAEQFF.

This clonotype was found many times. CDR3 in amino acids: CASSDRMKGSFAGELFF. DNA for the CDR3: TGTGCCAGCAGTGACCGGATGAAGGGTTCTTTCGCCGGGGAGCTGTTTTTT. The chain links TRBV6-6 to TRBJ2-2, with no clear D. CDR3 size: 17 residues. Germline lookup yields CDR1 MNHNY and CDR2 SVGAGI (reference sequence). The ends were cut back, 5 bases at V and 6 bases at J, with 22 bases in the middle.

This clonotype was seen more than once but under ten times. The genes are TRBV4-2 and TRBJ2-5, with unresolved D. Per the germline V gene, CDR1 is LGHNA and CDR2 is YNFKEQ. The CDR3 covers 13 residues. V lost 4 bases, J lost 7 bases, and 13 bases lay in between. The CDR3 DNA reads TGTGCCAGCAGCCCCGGCGAGTCTGGGACCCAGTACTTC. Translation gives CASSPGESGTQYF.

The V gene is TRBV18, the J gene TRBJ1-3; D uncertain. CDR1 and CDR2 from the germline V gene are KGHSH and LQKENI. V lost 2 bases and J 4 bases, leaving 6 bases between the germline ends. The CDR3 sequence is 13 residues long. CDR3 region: CASSPARGNTIYF. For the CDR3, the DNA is TGTGCCAGCTCACCAGCCAGAGGAAACACCATATATTTT.

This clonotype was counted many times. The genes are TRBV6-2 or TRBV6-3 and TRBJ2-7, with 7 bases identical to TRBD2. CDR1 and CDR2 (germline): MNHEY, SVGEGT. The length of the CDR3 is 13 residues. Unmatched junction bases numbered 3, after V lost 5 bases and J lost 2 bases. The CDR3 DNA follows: TGTGCCAGCAGTGAAGCGGGACCCTACGAGCAGTACTTC. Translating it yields CASSEAGPYEQYF.

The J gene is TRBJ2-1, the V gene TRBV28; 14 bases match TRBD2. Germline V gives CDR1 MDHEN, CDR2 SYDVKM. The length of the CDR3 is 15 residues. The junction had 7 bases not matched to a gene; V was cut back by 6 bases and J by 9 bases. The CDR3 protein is CASSPGLAGAGEQFF. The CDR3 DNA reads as TGTGCCAGCAGCCCGGGACTAGCGGGAGCAGGTGAGCAGTTCTTC.

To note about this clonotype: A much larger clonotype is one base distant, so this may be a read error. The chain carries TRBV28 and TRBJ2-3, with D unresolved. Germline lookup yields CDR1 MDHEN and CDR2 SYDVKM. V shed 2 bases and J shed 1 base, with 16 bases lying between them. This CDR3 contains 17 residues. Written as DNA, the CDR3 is TGTGCCAGCAGTTTAAGGTTAGAAGTTGTGGGCACAGATACGCAGTATTTT. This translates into CASSLRLEVVGTDTQYF.

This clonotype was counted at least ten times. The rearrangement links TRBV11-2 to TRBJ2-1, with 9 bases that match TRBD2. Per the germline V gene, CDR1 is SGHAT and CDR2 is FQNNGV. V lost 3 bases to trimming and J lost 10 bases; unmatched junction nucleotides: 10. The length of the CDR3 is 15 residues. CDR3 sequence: CASSFGGGGRWEQFF. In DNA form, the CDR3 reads TGTGCCAGCAGCTTTGGCGGGGGGGGTAGATGGGAGCAGTTCTTC.

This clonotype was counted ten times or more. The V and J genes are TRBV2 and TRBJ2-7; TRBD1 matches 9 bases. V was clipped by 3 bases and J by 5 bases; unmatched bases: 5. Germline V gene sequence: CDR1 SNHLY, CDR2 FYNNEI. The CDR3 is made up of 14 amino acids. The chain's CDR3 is CASSDRGQGNEQYF. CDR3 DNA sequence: TGTGCCAGCAGTGATAGGGGACAGGGCAACGAGCAGTACTTC.

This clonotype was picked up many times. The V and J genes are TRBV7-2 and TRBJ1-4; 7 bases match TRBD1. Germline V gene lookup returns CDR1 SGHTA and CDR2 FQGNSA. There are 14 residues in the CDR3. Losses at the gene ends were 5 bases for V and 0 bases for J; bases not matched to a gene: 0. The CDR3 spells CASSQGATNEKLFF. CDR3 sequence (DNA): TGTGCCAGCAGCCAGGGGGCAACTAATGAAAAACTGTTTTTT.

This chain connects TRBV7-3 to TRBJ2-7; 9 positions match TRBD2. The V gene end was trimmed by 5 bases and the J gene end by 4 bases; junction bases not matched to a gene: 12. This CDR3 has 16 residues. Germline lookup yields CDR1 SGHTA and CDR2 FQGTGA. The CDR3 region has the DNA TGTGCCAGCAGCGGGGCGAGGCGGGGGGGCTTATACGAGCAGTACTTC. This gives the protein CASSGARRGGLYEQYF.